The 16 T cell receptor beta chains presented below share a single source sample, sequenced in a study of blood T cell repertoires in COVID-19. Clones were sequenced by immunoSEQ multiplex PCR, and TCRdb holds only the in-frame ones, with some missing. The sample holds 40,000 to 50,000 clones, roughly 85% seen once. Specimen: peripheral blood. The receptor set was obtained from a man between 65 and 79 years old with acute or convalescent COVID-19.

The J gene is TRBJ1-2, the V gene TRBV28; 7 positions agree with TRBD1. The V gene end was trimmed by 2 bases and the J gene end by 8 bases; junction bases not matched to a gene: 14. This CDR3 is built from 16 residues. The V gene's germline CDR1 is MDHEN and CDR2 SYDVKM. The CDR3 sequence is CASSLPDTTGVQGYTF. CDR3 DNA: TGTGCCAGCAGTTTACCGGATACTACAGGGGTTCAGGGCTACACCTTC.

This chain joins TRBV6-1 and TRBJ1-2, with D perhaps matching TRBD1 (6 bases). This CDR3 has 15 residues. Trimming pared 3 bases from V and 1 base from J, leaving 12 bases between. CDR1 is MNHNS, CDR2 SASEGT, per germline. CDR3 sequence reads: CASSDSGEFNYGYTF. The CDR3 coding sequence is TGTGCCAGCAGTGATTCAGGGGAATTTAACTATGGCTACACCTTC.

The rearrangement joins TRBV27 to TRBJ1-5; a weak D match, TRBD1 (5 bases). Germline loops: CDR1 MNHEY, CDR2 SMNVEV (reference sequence). This CDR3 has 15 amino acids. Between the trimmed V and J ends, which lost 6 bases and 1 base, there was a span of 13 bases. The CDR3 bases are TGTGCCAGCAGCCCTTGGAAGGGGAGCAATCAGCCCCAGCATTTT. Its translation is CASSPWKGSNQPQHF.

This clone was seen only a few times. The chain employs TRBV7-9 and TRBJ2-7, with no clear D. The CDR3 loop spans 13 amino acids. CDR1 SEHNR and CDR2 FQNEAQ come from the germline V gene (reference sequence). V was cut by 0 bases and J by 5 bases, with 8 bases left in between. CDR3 nucleotide sequence: TGTGCCAGCAGCTTAGCGCGCCTGAACGAGCAGTACTTC. Residues: CASSLARLNEQYF.

The rearrangement joins TRBV30 to TRBJ2-7; TRBD1 matches 7 bases. Germline V gene data show CDR1 as GTSNPN and CDR2 as SVGIG (reference sequence). V dropped 5 bases and J dropped 2; count of bases not matched to a gene: 9. The CDR3 runs 14 residues. In nucleotides, the CDR3 is TGTGCCTGGTGTACGGGGACAGACCCCTACGAGCAGTACTTC. Protein: CAWCTGTDPYEQYF.

The count of this clone is one. The gene calls are TRBV4-1 and TRBJ2-7; TRBD1 might be the D (5 bases). Trimming took 2 bases from V and 5 from J, leaving 10 bases between them. Germline CDR1 and CDR2: MGHRA and YSYEKL. This CDR3 is built from 13 residues. Written as DNA, the CDR3 is TGCGCCAGCAGCCAACAGGGTACCCACGAGCAGTACTTC. Protein sequence: CASSQQGTHEQYF.

This rearrangement joins TRBV11-2 to TRBJ2-7; D possibly corresponds to TRBD1 (6 bases). Trimming stripped 0 bases from V and 3 bases from J, with 6 bases between. The germline CDR1 and CDR2 sequences are SGHAT and FQNNGV. The CDR3 consists of 13 residues. For the CDR3, the DNA is TGTGCCAGCAGCTTAGACAGGGGCTACGAGCAGTACTTC. Protein: CASSLDRGYEQYF.

The table lists this clone with a few counts. The V call is TRBV19, the J call TRBJ1-3, with TRBD1 matching over 10 bases. J gave up 2 bases and V 6 bases, and 4 bases lay outside the gene matches. From germline, CDR1 is LNHDA and CDR2 SQIVND (reference sequence). The CDR3 is made up of 15 amino acids. CDR3 amino acids: CASSLGTGAGNTIYF. DNA for the CDR3: TGTGCCAGTAGCCTAGGGACAGGGGCTGGAAACACCATATATTTT.

J is TRBJ2-3 and V is TRBV19; the D is unclear. This CDR3 spans 16 amino acids. Germline loops: CDR1 LNHDA, CDR2 SQIVND (reference sequence). Trimming cost V 5 bases and J 2 bases, with 17 bases left between them. Here the CDR3 DNA reads TGTGCCAGTAGTGATCTCGACTGGCGTCCCACAGATACGCAGTATTTT. Translation gives CASSDLDWRPTDTQYF. Full variable domain (remainder filled in from reference TRBV19 and TRBJ2-3): DGGITQSPKYLFRKEGQNVTLSCEQNLNHDAMYWYRQDPGQGLRLIYYSQIVNDFQKGDIAEGYSVSREKKESFPLTVTSAQKNPTAFYLCASSDLDWRPTDTQYFGPGTRLTVL.

The gene calls are TRBV4-3 and TRBJ2-2, with 7 nucleotides matching TRBD2. CDR1 is LGHNA, CDR2 YSLEER, per germline. The CDR3 spans 17 residues. Trimming at V came to 1 base and at J to 8 bases, leaving 13 bases not matched to a gene. CDR3 sequence (DNA): TGCGCCAGCAGCCAAGTATTTGGACTAGAGCCTTCGGGGGAGCTGTTTTTT. Translated: CASSQVFGLEPSGELFF.

The J gene is TRBJ1-1, the V gene TRBV7-3; TRBD1 is a possible D gene (5 bases). V was trimmed by 5 bases and J by 4 bases, leaving 11 bases between them. The CDR3 consists of 13 residues. The germline CDR1 and CDR2 sequences are SGHTA and FQGTGA. The CDR3 region has the DNA TGTGCCAGCAGCCCAGCGGGGGGCACTGAAGCTTTCTTT. Protein sequence: CASSPAGGTEAFF. Filled out from reference TRBV7-3 and TRBJ1-1, the complete variable domain reads GAGVSQTPSNKVTEKGKYVELRCDPISGHTALYWYRQSLGQGPEFLIYFQGTGAADDSGLPNDRFFAVRPEGSVSTLKIQRTERGDSAVYLCASSPAGGTEAFFGQGTRLTVV.

The table lists this clone with a count of one. The chain combines TRBV3-1 (or the pseudogene TRBV3-2) with TRBJ2-1, with 8 bases aligning to TRBD1. The CDR3 sequence is 13 residues long. V was pared by 4 bases and J by 9 bases, with 5 bases of the junction left unmatched. Germline V gene lookup returns CDR1 LGHDT and CDR2 YNNKEL (reference sequence). This chain's CDR3 is CASSLYQGAEQFF. The CDR3 nucleotides are TGTGCCAGCAGCCTGTATCAGGGGGCTGAGCAGTTCTTC.

The chain couples TRBV27 to TRBJ2-2, with 13 bases fitting TRBD2. V shed 6 bases, J shed 6 bases, and the junction held 4 bases outside the gene matches. Germline-derived CDR1 and CDR2 are MNHEY and SMNVEV (reference sequence). The CDR3 has 15 residues. The CDR3, as DNA: TGTGCCAGCAGATGGGGGACTAGCGGGGCCGGGGAGCTGTTTTTT. This codes for CASRWGTSGAGELFF.

The chain couples TRBV7-2 to TRBJ2-4, with D perhaps matching TRBD2 (5 bases). The V end was cut by 1 base, the J end by 0 bases, with 7 bases between. This CDR3 spans 15 amino acids. Germline CDR1 reads SGHTA; CDR2 reads FQGNSA. This chain's CDR3 is CASSLGRLAKNIQYF. The DNA of the CDR3 is TGTGCCAGCAGCTTAGGGAGGTTAGCCAAAAACATTCAGTACTTC. Full variable domain (missing parts from reference TRBV7-2 and TRBJ2-4): GAGVSQSPSNKVTEKGKDVELRCDPISGHTALYWYRQSLGQGLEFLIYFQGNSAPDKSGLPSDRFSAERTGGSVSTLTIQRTQQEDSAVYLCASSLGRLAKNIQYFGAGTRLSVL.

V usage is TRBV10-3 and J usage is TRBJ2-3, with 10 bases fitting TRBD2. The CDR3 has 14 amino acids. J was trimmed by 3 bases and V by 7 bases; bases with no gene match: 4. From germline, CDR1 is ENHRY and CDR2 SYGVKD. The CDR3 sequence: CAITSGGGTDTQYF. CDR3 bases: TGTGCCATCACCAGCGGGGGGGGAACAGATACGCAGTATTTT.

A remark on this clone: A read error may account for a junction end that differs from germline. The chain combines TRBV5-1 with TRBJ2-7, with a weak D call TRBD1 (6 bases). The germline V gene has CDR1 SGHRS and CDR2 YFSETQ. The CDR3 is 13 residues long. CDR3 DNA sequence: TGCGCCAGCAGAACACTGACAGGCCGACTATACCAATTC. This encodes CASRTLTGRLYQF.